This TCR beta chain derives from a study of cytomegalovirus exposure and HLA in healthy donors. The study, taken as a whole, reports: In vitro checks showed that a few CMV-associated chains really do target CMV antigens.

With respect to this clone: What it binds is not known.

The PCR made use of 60 Vbeta and 13 Jbeta primers. Measured with immunoSEQ multiplex PCR; TCRdb has only the in-frame clones, and not every one. The sample carries about 140,000 clones, more than 60% recorded once. Germline V gene data show CDR1 as SGDLS and CDR2 as YYNGEE. The CDR3 consists of 15 residues. V was shortened by 2 bases and J by 1 base, with 12 bases between the two germline ends. Sample: PBMCs. This chain uses TRBV9 with TRBJ1-2; D call uncertain. This TCR derives from a male donor in good health and CMV-seronegative. CDR3 loop: CASSVLSGNNYGYTF. For the CDR3, the DNA is TGTGCCAGCAGCGTTCTCAGCGGCAATAACTATGGCTACACCTTC.